This passage covers 2 T cell receptor beta chains from one sample sequenced in a study of blood T cell repertoires in COVID-19. Data came from immunoSEQ multiplex PCR; TCRdb stores just in-frame clones and leaves some out. The repertoire holds some 300,000 clones, roughly 86% seen once, with around 1.4% in the top ten. The specimen sequenced was peripheral blood. The receptors derive from a man aged 65 to 85 with acute or convalescent COVID-19.

This chain joins TRBV5-1 and TRBJ2-6, with D unresolved. In germline, CDR1 is SGHRS, CDR2 YFSETQ. The CDR3 extends over 15 amino acids. V lost 2 bases to trimming and J lost 6 bases, with 12 bases between them. As DNA, the CDR3 is TGCGCCAGCAGCTTACAGAGAAGTGAGGCCAACGTCCTGACTTTC. Protein: CASSLQRSEANVLTF.

Only one count was recorded for this clone. The chain joins TRBV2 to TRBJ1-6; perhaps TRBD1 as D (6 bases). CDR1 is SNHLY, CDR2 FYNNEI, per germline. CDR3 length: 14 amino acids. V was trimmed by 9 bases and J by 7 bases, leaving 16 bases between them. The CDR3 loop reads CASGTPTQNSPLHF. The CDR3 DNA is TGTGCCAGTGGGACACCAACCCAAAATTCACCCCTCCACTTT.